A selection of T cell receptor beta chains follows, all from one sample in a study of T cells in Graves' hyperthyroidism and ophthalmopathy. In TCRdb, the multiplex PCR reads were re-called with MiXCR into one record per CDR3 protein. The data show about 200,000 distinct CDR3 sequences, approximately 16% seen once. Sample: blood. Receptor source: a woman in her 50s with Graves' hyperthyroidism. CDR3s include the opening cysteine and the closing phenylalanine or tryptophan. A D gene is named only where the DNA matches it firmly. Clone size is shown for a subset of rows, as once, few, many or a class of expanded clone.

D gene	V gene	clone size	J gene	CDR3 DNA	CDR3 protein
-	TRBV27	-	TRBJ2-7	TGTGCCAGCAGCCCCACAACCTACGAGCAGTACTTC	CASSPTTYEQYF
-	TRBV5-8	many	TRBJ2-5	TGTGCCAGCAGCTTGGGTGTATCGATTGAGGGGATGCGAGAGACCCAGTACTTC	CASSLGVSIEGMRETQYF
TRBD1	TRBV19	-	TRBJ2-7	TGTGCCAGTAGTATTCTTGGGACAGGGGCCCTCGAGCAGTACTTC	CASSILGTGALEQYF
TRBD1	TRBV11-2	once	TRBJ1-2	TGTGCCAGCAGGCCTACTGGGGGACAGGGGGTCGATGGCTACACCTTC	CASRPTGGQGVDGYTF
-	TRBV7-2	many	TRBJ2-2	TGTGCCAGCAGCTTAGTGCTCCTGATGAACACCGGGGAGCTGTTTTTT	CASSLVLLMNTGELFF
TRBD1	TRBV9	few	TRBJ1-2	TGTGCCAGCAGCCCCAGACAGGGTTTATTTGGCTACACCTTC	CASSPRQGLFGYTF
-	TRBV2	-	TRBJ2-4	TGTGCCAGCACTCGGACCCTCATCGGGGCCAAAAACATTCAGTACTTC	CASTRTLIGAKNIQYF
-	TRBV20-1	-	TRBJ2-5	TGCAGTGCTAGAGGGCAGGCGCAAGAGACCCAGTACTTC	CSARGQAQETQYF
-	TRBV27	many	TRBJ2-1	TGTGCCAGCAGTAGGGAAAGCTCCTACAATGAGCAGTTCTTC	CASSRESSYNEQFF
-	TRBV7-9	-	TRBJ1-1	TGTGTCAGCAGCCCGGGACGCCCTCCGTATGAAGCTTTCTTT	CVSSPGRPPYEAFF
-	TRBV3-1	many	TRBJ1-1	TGTGCCAGCAGCCAAGCTACGGGCAAGGGAACTGAAGCTTTCTTT	CASSQATGKGTEAFF
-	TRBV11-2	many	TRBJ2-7	TGTGCCAGCAGCTTTAAGCCGGTTTGGGAGATAATCCCTTTTTACGAGCAGTACTTC	CASSFKPVWEIIPFYEQYF
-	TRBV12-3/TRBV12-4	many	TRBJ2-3	TGTGCCAGCAGTTTTACCCAGACAGATACGCAGTATTTT	CASSFTQTDTQYF
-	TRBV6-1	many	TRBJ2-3	TGTGCCAGCTCAGGGATATACACAGATACGCAGTATTTT	CASSGIYTDTQYF
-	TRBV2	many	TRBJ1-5	TGTGCCAGCGTGCTCGTGTCGGCTTGGCCCCAGCATTTT	CASVLVSAWPQHF
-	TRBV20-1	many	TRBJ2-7	TGCAGTGCTAGAGATGGCGAAGGGGAGCCCTACGAGCAGTACTTC	CSARDGEGEPYEQYF
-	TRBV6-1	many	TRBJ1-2	TGTGCCAGCAGTGAAGTTGGGGACCCAGAGCCGCAGGGCTACACCTTC	CASSEVGDPEPQGYTF
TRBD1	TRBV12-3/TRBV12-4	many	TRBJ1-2	TGTGCCAGCAGTTTATCAGGGGGCGCTGACTATGGCTACACCTTC	CASSLSGGADYGYTF
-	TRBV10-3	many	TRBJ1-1	TGTGCCATCAGTGACCCGGGGTTGAACACTGAAGCTTTCTTT	CAISDPGLNTEAFF
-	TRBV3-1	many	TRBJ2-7	TGTGCCAGCAGCCTATCGTCAGGGGGGACCTACGAGCAGTACTTC	CASSLSSGGTYEQYF
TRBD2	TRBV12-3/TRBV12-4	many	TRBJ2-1	TGTGCCAGCAGTTTTCTAGCGGAATTCTACAATGAGCAGTTCTTC	CASSFLAEFYNEQFF
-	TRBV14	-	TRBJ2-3	TGTGCCAGCAGCCGATCCTCCCGAATGCAGTATTTT	CASSRSSRMQYF
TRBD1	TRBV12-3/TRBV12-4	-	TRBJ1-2	TGTGCCAGCAGTGCAGACAGGGCGGCGGGTGACTATGGCTACACCTTC	CASSADRAAGDYGYTF
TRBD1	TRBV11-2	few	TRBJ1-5	TGTGCCAGCAGCTTAGACTACAGGGGACTCAATCAGCCCCAGCATTTT	CASSLDYRGLNQPQHF
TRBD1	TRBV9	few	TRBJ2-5	TGTGCCAGCAGCCCCAGGGGGAGCGGAGAGACCCAGTACTTC	CASSPRGSGETQYF
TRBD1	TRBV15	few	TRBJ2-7	TGTGCCACCAGCAGAGATCCGGGACAGGGGAGTTACGAGCAGTACTTC	CATSRDPGQGSYEQYF
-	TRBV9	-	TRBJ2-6	TGTGCCAGCCGCGCAGGGACGGGCGGGGCCAACGTCCTGACTTTC	CASRAGTGGANVLTF
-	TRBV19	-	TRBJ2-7	TGTGCCAGTAGTGCACGGGGAGGCGAGCAGTACTTC	CASSARGGEQYF
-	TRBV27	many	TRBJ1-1	TGTGCCAGCAGTTTAGAGGGGGAGAACACTGAAGCTTTCTTT	CASSLEGENTEAFF
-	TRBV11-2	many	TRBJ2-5	TGTGCCACGACGCTCACGAAAGAGACCCAGTACTTC	CATTLTKETQYF
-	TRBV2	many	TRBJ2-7	TGTGCCAGCAGTGACAGGTCCTACGAGCAGTACTTC	CASSDRSYEQYF
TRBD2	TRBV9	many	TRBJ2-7	TGTGCCAGCAGCCCTAGTGGGACTAGTATGATCGAGCAGTACTTC	CASSPSGTSMIEQYF
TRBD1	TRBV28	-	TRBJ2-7	TGTGCCAGCAGTTACAGGGGACCCTACGAGCAGTACTTC	CASSYRGPYEQYF
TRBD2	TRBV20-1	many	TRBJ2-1	TGCAGTGCTAGAGCGGCTAGCGGGAGTGGTGATGAGCAGTTCTTC	CSARAASGSGDEQFF
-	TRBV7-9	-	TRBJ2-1	TGTGCCAGCAGCTTAGGGGGTAGGGGGACCTACTACAATGAGCAGTTCTTC	CASSLGGRGTYYNEQFF
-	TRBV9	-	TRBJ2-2	TGTGCCAGCAGCGTCGGGGGTAGCGGGGAGCTGTTTTTT	CASSVGGSGELFF
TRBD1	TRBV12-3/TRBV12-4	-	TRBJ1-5	TGTGCCAGCAGTTTAGGGACAGGGATCAATCAGCCCCAGCATTTT	CASSLGTGINQPQHF
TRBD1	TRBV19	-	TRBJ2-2	TGTGCCAGTAGTCCCCGACAGGGGAGAAGGAGCGGGGAGCTGTTTTTT	CASSPRQGRRSGELFF
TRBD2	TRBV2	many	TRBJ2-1	TGTGCCAGTACGGGGGGTTCCTACAATGAGCAGTTCTTC	CASTGGSYNEQFF
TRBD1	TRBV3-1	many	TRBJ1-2	TGTGCCAGCAGCCAAGCAACAACAGGGGCCAGCTATGGCTACACCTTC	CASSQATTGASYGYTF
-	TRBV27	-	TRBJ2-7	TGTGCCAGCAGTTTACGGCGGGATATCTCCTACGAGCAGTACTTC	CASSLRRDISYEQYF
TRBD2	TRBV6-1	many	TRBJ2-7	TGTGCCAGCAGTTCCCCCGGGACTAGCGGGATTGGCGAGCAGTACTTC	CASSSPGTSGIGEQYF
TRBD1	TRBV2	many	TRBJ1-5	TGTGCCAGCAGTTTGGACAGGGCGATCAATCAGCCCCAGCATTTT	CASSLDRAINQPQHF